The present T cell receptor (beta chain) was sequenced within a study of OX40 agonist ivuxolimab in advanced cancers. Background on the study: Patients received ivuxolimab, an intravenous treatment, every 2 weeks at 0.01 to 10 mg/kg.

V gave up 3 bases and J gave up 7 bases, with 16 bases separating them. The CDR3 runs 14 residues. The germline CDR1 and CDR2 sequences are SGHAT and FQNNGV. Assay used: immunoSEQ multiplex PCR; TCRdb lists only in-frame clones, some missing. The sample has over 30,000 clones, around nine tenths seen once. This chain links TRBV11-2 with TRBJ2-7, with D possibly being TRBD1 (6 bases). This clonotype was sampled from an adult with an advanced solid tumor such as melanoma, head and neck, liver or kidney cancer. Sequenced material: CD4+ or CD8+ T cells sorted from blood, taken in a trial of the OX40 agonist ivuxolimab. The CDR3 region has the DNA TGTGCCAGCAGCTTGGTTAAGGGGGTCTTTGAGCAGTACTTC. Translated, it gives CASSLVKGVFEQYF.